A selection of T cell receptor beta chains follows, all from one sample in a study of CD8+ T cells in alopecia areata. Here immunoSEQ multiplex PCR was the method, and the copy in TCRdb shows in-frame clones only, minus some. This sample has about 120,000 clones, with 50% to 75% found just once. The sequencing used CD8+ T cells sorted from blood, collected at week 4, from a patient treated with tofacitinib. The source of these receptors is a human donor with alopecia areata. Both conserved end residues are trimmed from each CDR3. Clone size, where shown, is once, few, many, or a class for clones that have expanded.

>NA|TRBV11-2|TRBJ2-5
ASSSWGGDGETQY
>few|TRBV29-1|TRBJ2-5
SVVQETQY
>NA|TRBV29-1|TRBJ1-4
SGGLGEKLF
>few|TRBV19|TRBJ1-2
ASSIAPTANYGYT
>few|TRBV25-1|TRBJ1-1
ASSDGPSPEAF
>NA|TRBV6-1|TRBJ2-5
ASSEMVGQQETQY
>NA|TRBV7-9|TRBJ2-3
ASSLEVTDTQY
>NA|TRBV7-9|TRBJ2-1
ASSLAQERQF
>few|TRBV29-1|TRBJ2-7
SVDGGGFYEQY
>NA|TRBV29-1|TRBJ2-1
SVVPHAHNEQF
>NA|TRBV29-1|TRBJ2-1
SVEDVRTGGVGHNEQF
>NA|TRBV7-2|TRBJ2-2
ASSLGVRDTYTGELF
>NA|TRBV11-2|TRBJ2-5
ASSLLAGAKETQY
>NA|TRBV29-1|TRBJ1-1
SVAGGGWAF